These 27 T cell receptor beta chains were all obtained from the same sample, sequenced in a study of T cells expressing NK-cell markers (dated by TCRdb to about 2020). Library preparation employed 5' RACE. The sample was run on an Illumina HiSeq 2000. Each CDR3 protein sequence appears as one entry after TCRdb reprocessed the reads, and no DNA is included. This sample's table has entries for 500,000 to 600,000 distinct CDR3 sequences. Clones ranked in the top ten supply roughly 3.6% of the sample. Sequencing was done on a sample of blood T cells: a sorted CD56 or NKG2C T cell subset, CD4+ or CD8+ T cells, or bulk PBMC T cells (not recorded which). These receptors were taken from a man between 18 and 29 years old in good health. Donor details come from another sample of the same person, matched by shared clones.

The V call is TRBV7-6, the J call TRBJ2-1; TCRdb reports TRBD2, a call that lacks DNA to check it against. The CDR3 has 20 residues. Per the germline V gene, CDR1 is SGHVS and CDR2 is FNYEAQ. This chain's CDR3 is CASSLNLGTGTSGRTNEQFF.

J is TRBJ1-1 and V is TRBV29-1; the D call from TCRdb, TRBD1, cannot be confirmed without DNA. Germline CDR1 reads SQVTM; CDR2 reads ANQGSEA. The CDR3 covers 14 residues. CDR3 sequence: CSAWMGGLDTEAFF. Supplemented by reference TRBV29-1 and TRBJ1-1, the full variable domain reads SAVISQKPSRDICQRGTSLTIQCQVDSQVTMMFWYRQQPGQSLTLIATANQGSEATYESGFVIDKFPISRPNLTFSTLTVSNMSPEDSSIYLCSAWMGGLDTEAFFGQGTRLTVV.

This CDR3 reads CSATGQVKYEQFF. V usage is TRBV29-1 and J usage is TRBJ2-1; TCRdb's D call of TRBD1 is untestable without DNA. Germline V gene lookup returns CDR1 SQVTM and CDR2 ANQGSEA. This CDR3 comprises 13 residues.

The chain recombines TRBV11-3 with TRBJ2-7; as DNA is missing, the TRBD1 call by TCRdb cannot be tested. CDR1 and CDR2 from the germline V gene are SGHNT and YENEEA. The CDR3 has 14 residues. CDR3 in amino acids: CASSTRDGAYEQYF.

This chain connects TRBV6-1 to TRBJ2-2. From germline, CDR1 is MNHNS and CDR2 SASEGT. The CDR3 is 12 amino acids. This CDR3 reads CASSGDTGELFF.

The CDR3 loop is CASSNPTPNYEQYF. The genes are TRBV21-1 and TRBJ2-7. TRBV21-1 is an annotated pseudogene. This CDR3 is built from 14 residues.

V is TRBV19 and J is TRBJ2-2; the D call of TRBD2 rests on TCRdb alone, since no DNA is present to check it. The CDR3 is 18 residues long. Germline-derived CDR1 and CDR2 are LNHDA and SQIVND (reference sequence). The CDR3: CASSMGLAGGWRTGELFF. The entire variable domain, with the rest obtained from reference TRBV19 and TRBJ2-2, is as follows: DGGITQSPKYLFRKEGQNVTLSCEQNLNHDAMYWYRQDPGQGLRLIYYSQIVNDFQKGDIAEGYSVSREKKESFPLTVTSAQKNPTAFYLCASSMGLAGGWRTGELFFGEGSRLTVL.

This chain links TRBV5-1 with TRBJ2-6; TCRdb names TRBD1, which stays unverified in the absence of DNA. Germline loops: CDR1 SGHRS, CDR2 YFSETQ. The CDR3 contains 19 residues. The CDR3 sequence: CASSPPTGDISSGANVLTF. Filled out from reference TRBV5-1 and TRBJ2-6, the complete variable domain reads KAGVTQTPRYLIKTRGQQVTLSCSPISGHRSVSWYQQTPGQGLQFLFEYFSETQRNKGNFPGRFSGRQFSNSRSEMNVSTLELGDSALYLCASSPPTGDISSGANVLTFGAGSRLTVL.

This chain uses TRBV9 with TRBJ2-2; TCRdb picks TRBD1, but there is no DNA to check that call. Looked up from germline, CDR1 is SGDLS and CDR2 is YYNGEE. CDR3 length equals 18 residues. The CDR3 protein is CASSVYPNSQGDTGELFF.

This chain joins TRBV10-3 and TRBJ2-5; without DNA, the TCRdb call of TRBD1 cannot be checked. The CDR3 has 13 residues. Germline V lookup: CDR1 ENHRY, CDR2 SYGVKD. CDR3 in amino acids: CAMGTGAQETQYF.

This CDR3 reads CSANLAGGPDEQFF. V is TRBV20-1 and J is TRBJ2-1; there is no DNA to check the TCRdb D call of TRBD2. This CDR3 has 14 amino acids. The V gene's germline CDR1 is DFQATT and CDR2 SNEGSKA (reference sequence).

This CDR3 is CATSKGTGLETGELFF. The chain is built from TRBV15 and TRBJ2-2; the TCRdb call, TRBD1, lacks DNA for checking. Germline-derived CDR1 and CDR2 are LNHNV and YYDKDF (reference sequence). CDR3 size: 16 residues.

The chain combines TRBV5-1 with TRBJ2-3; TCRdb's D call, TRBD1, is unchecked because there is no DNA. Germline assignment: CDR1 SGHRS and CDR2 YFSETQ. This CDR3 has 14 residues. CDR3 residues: CASSLTGTGDTQYF. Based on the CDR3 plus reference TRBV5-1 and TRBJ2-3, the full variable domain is KAGVTQTPRYLIKTRGQQVTLSCSPISGHRSVSWYQQTPGQGLQFLFEYFSETQRNKGNFPGRFSGRQFSNSRSEMNVSTLELGDSALYLCASSLTGTGDTQYFGPGTRLTVL.

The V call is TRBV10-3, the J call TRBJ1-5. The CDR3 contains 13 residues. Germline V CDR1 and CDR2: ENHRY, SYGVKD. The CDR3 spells CAIMVSDNQPQHF.

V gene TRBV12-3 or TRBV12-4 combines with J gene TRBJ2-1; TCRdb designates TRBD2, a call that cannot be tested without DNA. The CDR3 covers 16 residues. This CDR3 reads CASSEGLAGGPNEQFF.

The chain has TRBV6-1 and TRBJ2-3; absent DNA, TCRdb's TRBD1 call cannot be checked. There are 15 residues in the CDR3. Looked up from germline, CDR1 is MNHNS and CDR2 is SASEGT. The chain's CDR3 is CASSDTGFGADTQYF.

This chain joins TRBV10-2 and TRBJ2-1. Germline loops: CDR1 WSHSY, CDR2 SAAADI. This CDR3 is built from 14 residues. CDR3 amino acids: CASSRGTAHNEQFF.

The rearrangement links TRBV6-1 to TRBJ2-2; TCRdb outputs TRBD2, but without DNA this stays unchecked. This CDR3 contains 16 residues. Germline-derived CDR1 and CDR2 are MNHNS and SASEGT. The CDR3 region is CASSPIAGRPTGELFF.

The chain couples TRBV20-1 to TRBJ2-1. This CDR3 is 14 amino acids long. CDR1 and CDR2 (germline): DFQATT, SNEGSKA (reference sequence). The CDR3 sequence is CSASLDMGYNEQFF.

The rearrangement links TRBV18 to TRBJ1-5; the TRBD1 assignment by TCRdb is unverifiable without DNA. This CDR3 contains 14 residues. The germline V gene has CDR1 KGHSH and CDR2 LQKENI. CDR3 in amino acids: CASSPDRINQPQHF.

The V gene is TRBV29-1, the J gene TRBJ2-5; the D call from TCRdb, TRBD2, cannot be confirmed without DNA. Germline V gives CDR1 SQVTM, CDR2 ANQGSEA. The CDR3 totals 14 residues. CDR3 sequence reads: CSVPTGAVQETQYF.

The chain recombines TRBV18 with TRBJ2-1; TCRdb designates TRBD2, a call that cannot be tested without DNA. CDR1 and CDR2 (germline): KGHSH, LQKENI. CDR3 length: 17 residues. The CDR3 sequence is CASSPRSGLAIYNEQFF.

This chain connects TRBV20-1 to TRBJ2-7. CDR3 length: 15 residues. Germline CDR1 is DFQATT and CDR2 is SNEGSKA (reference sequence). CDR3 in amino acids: CSATNTSGKTYEQYF.

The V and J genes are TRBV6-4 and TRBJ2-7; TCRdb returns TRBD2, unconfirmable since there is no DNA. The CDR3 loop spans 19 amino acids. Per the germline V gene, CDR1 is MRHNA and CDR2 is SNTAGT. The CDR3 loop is CASSDLPGPAGALSYEQYF.

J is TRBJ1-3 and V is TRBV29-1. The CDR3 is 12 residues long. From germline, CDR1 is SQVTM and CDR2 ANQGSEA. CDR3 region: CSAASSGNTIYF.

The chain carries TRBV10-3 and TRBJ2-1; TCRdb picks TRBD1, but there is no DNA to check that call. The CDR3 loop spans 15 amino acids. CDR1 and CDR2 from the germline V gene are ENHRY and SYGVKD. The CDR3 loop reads CAIRGAGGPYNEQFF.

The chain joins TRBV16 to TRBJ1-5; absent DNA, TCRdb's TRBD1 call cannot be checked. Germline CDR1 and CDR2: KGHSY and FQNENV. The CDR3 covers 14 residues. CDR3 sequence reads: CASSFRQGHQPQHF.